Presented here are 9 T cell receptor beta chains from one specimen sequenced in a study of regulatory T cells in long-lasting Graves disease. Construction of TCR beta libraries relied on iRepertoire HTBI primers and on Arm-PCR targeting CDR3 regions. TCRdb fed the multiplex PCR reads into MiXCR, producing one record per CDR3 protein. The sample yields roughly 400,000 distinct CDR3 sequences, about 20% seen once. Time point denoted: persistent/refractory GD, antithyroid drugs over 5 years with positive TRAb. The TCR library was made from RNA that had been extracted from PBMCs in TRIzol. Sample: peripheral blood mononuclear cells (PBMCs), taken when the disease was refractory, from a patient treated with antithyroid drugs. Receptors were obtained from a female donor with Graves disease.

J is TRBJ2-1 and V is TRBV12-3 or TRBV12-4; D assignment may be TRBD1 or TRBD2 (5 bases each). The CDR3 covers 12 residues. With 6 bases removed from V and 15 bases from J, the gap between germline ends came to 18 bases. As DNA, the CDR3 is TGTGCCAGCAGCGCCAATCCCAGGGAGTGGTTCTTC. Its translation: CASSANPREWFF.

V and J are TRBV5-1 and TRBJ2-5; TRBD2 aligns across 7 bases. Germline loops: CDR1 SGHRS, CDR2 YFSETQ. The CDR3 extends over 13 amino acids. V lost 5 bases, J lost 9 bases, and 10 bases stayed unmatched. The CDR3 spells CASRMTSSSSQYF. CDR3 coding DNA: TGCGCCAGCAGGATGACTAGCTCTTCTTCCCAGTACTTC.

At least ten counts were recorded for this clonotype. This CDR3 is CASSLYTSQETQYF. The CDR3 DNA sequence: TGTGCCAGCAGTTTATACACAAGCCAAGAGACCCAGTACTTC. This rearrangement joins TRBV28 to TRBJ2-5; D remains ambiguous. The germline CDR1 and CDR2 sequences are MDHEN and SYDVKM. The germline V and J ends were trimmed by 1 base and 1 base, with 7 bases remaining between them. The CDR3 covers 14 residues.

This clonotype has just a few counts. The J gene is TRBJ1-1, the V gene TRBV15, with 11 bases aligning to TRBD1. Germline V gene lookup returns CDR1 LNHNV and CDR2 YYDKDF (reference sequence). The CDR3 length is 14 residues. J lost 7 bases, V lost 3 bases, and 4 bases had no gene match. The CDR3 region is CATSSRTGGGEAFF. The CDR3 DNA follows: TGTGCCACCAGCAGCCGGACAGGGGGCGGTGAAGCTTTCTTT.

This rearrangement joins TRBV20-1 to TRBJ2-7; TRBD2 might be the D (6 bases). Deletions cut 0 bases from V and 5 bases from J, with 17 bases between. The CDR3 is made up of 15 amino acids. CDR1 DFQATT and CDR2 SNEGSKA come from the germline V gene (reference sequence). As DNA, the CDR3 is TGCAGTGCTAGAGATCCGGAGGGCCGGTCGGACGAGCAGTACTTC. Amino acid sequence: CSARDPEGRSDEQYF.

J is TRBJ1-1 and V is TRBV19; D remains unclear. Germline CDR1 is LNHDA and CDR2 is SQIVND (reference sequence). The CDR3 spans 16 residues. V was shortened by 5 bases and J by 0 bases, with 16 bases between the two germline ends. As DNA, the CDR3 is TGTGCCAGTAGTCTTGGAAAGTCGGTGGTGAACACTGAAGCTTTCTTT. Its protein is CASSLGKSVVNTEAFF. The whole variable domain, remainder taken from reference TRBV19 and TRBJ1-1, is DGGITQSPKYLFRKEGQNVTLSCEQNLNHDAMYWYRQDPGQGLRLIYYSQIVNDFQKGDIAEGYSVSREKKESFPLTVTSAQKNPTAFYLCASSLGKSVVNTEAFFGQGTRLTVV.

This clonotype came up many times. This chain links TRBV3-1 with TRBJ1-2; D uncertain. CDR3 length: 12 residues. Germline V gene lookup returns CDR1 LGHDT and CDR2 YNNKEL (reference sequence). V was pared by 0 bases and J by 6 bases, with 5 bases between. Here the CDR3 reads CASSQEWNGYTF. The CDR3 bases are TGTGCCAGCAGCCAAGAATGGAATGGCTACACCTTC.

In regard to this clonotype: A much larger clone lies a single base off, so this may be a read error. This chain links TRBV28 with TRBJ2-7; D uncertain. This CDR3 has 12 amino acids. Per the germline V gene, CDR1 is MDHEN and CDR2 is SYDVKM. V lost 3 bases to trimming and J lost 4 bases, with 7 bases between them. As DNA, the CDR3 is TGTGCCAGCAGTTTGCGACAATACGAGCAGTACTTC. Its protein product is CASSLRQYEQYF.

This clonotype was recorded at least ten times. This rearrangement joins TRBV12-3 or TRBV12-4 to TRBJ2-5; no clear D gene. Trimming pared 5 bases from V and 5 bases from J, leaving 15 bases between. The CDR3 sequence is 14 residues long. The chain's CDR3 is CASSHWVGPETQYF. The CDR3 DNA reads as TGTGCCAGCAGTCATTGGGTGGGTCCGGAGACCCAGTACTTC.